The source of this T cell receptor beta chain is a study of blood T cell repertoires in COVID-19. About the study: Acute and convalescent COVID-19 samples came from the United States, Italy and Spain. T cells, B-cell-depleted T cells, or PBMCs provided the cDNA or gDNA that served as material.

The study drew participants aged 18 to 89 years from about two dozen US areas. Cohort allocation depended upon clinical history that participants reported. TCRdb's copy holds only in-frame clones and misses some; the assay was immunoSEQ multiplex PCR. Of 230,000 or so clones in the sample, 80% to 90% were seen once. Germline V lookup: CDR1 LNHDA, CDR2 SQIVND (reference sequence). The CDR3 is 14 amino acids. The ends lost 5 bases at V and 5 bases at J; junction bases unmatched: 7. The TCR comes from a woman in her forties or fifties with acute COVID-19. The V and J genes are TRBV19 and TRBJ2-7; 9 bases agree with TRBD2. The specimen sequenced was PBMCs or T cells enriched from blood (not recorded which). The CDR3, as DNA: TGTGCCAGTAGTCGGAGCGGGAGGTACGACGAGCAGTACTTC. Its translation is CASSRSGRYDEQYF.